What follows are 28 T cell receptor beta chains derived from one specimen sequenced in a study of T cells in placental villitis. This was the immunoSEQ v4 assay. Clones were sequenced by immunoSEQ multiplex PCR, and TCRdb holds only the in-frame ones, with some missing. The data contain roughly 6,300 clones, just under 80% of them singletons. The sample was placental tissue containing maternal and fetal cells. These receptors all come from a human patient with infectious villitis; the placental T cells may come from both mother and fetus.

The rearrangement joins TRBV6-1 to TRBJ1-4; tentative D call: TRBD1 (6 bases). V was pared by 6 bases and J by 7 bases, with 6 bases between. From germline, CDR1 is MNHNS and CDR2 SASEGT. CDR3 length: 11 amino acids. The CDR3 region is CASRQGEKLFF. The DNA for the CDR3 is TGTGCCAGCAGACAGGGTGAAAAACTGTTTTTT.

The V and J genes are TRBV6-2 or TRBV6-3 and TRBJ1-2, with D perhaps TRBD1 (5 bases). This CDR3 spans 16 amino acids. CDR1 MNHEY and CDR2 SVGEGT come from the germline V gene. Trimming cost V 5 bases and J 6 bases, with 22 bases left between them. The CDR3 loop is CASSDDRQPFSHGYTF. The DNA of the CDR3 is TGTGCCAGCAGTGATGACCGACAGCCATTTTCCCATGGCTACACCTTC.

The V gene is TRBV6-4, the J gene TRBJ2-5, with D possibly matching TRBD2 (6 bases). The CDR3 has 15 residues. V was shortened by 3 bases and J by 3 bases, with 14 bases between the two germline ends. CDR1 and CDR2 (germline): MRHNA, SNTAGT. The CDR3 loop reads CASSESGGGKETQYF. CDR3 coding DNA: TGTGCCAGCAGTGAATCGGGTGGAGGGAAAGAGACCCAGTACTTC.

CDR3 sequence: CASSLTGGWTDTQYF. Written as DNA, the CDR3 is TGTGCCAGCAGCCTAACAGGGGGTTGGACAGATACGCAGTATTTT. The rearrangement uses TRBV2 and TRBJ2-3, with 8 positions matching TRBD1. The V gene end was trimmed by 6 bases and the J gene end by 3 bases; junction bases not matched to a gene: 8. The length of the CDR3 is 15 residues. Germline CDR1 and CDR2: SNHLY and FYNNEI.

This rearrangement joins TRBV7-9 to TRBJ2-3, with D possibly matching TRBD1 (5 bases). The CDR3 extends over 14 amino acids. Germline CDR1 and CDR2: SEHNR and FQNEAQ (reference sequence). V lost 2 bases and J 6 bases, leaving 12 bases between the germline ends. Here the CDR3 DNA reads TGTGCCAGCAGCTTATCGCTGAAGGGGGATACGCAGTATTTT. Residues: CASSLSLKGDTQYF.

This clone is medium-sized by share. The same CDR3 can be traced to other DNA sequences in this sample. This chain uses TRBV3-1 (or the pseudogene TRBV3-2) with TRBJ1-3; D is undetermined. From germline, CDR1 is LGHDT and CDR2 YNNKEL (reference sequence). V was cut by 1 base and J by 4 bases, with 11 bases left in between. This CDR3 contains 15 residues. In DNA form, the CDR3 reads TGTGCCAGCAGCCAAGGTGCGGGTACGGGAAACACCATATATTTT. This encodes CASSQGAGTGNTIYF.

The V and J genes are TRBV10-3 and TRBJ2-7, with 8 bases that match TRBD1. The junction had 5 bases not matched to a gene; V was cut back by 5 bases and J by 2 bases. Germline assignment: CDR1 ENHRY and CDR2 SYGVKD. The CDR3 sequence is 14 residues long. CDR3 protein: CAISRQTGAYEQYF. CDR3 coding DNA: TGTGCCATCAGTCGCCAGACAGGGGCCTACGAGCAGTACTTC.

This clone is a singleton in its sample. This chain joins TRBV4-3 and TRBJ2-7; D is unclear. Germline CDR1 and CDR2: LGHNA and YSLEER. Trimming took 0 bases from V and 0 from J, leaving 3 bases between them. The CDR3 spans 13 residues. The CDR3 sequence is CASSQDHSYEQYF. CDR3 bases: TGCGCCAGCAGCCAAGATCACTCCTACGAGCAGTACTTC.

This clone was detected only once. The chain has TRBV9 and TRBJ2-5; 8 bases fit TRBD1. Per germline, CDR1 SGDLS and CDR2 YYNGEE. The V segment lost 4 bases and the J segment 1 base; nucleotides outside the gene matches: 6. The CDR3 contains 15 residues. The CDR3 DNA is TGTGCCAGCAGCCTAGACGGGACAGGCCAAGAGACCCAGTACTTC. Translation: CASSLDGTGQETQYF.

This chain connects TRBV14 to TRBJ2-7; D is undetermined. The CDR3 loop spans 13 amino acids. Looked up from germline, CDR1 is SGHDN and CDR2 is FVKESK. Deletions cut 3 bases from V and 4 bases from J, with 10 bases between. The CDR3 bases are TGTGCCAGCAGCCACTATGGGTTATACGAGCAGTACTTC. Amino acid sequence: CASSHYGLYEQYF.

The rearrangement uses TRBV7-9 and TRBJ2-7; 8 bases align to TRBD1. This CDR3 region has 15 residues. The ends lost 4 bases at V and 5 bases at J; junction bases unmatched: 10. The V gene's germline CDR1 is SEHNR and CDR2 FQNEAQ (reference sequence). The CDR3 is CASSSEDREGDEQYF. The CDR3 DNA is TGTGCCAGCAGCTCGGAGGACAGGGAAGGAGACGAGCAGTACTTC.

CDR3 region: CASSQSKEGLFF. CDR3 bases: TGCGCCAGCAGTCAATCTAAGGAAGGGCTGTTTTTT. The chain uses TRBV23-1 and TRBJ2-2; unclear D gene. TRBV23-1 is identified as an open reading frame with a role that is uncertain. CDR3 size: 12 residues. Between the trimmed V and J ends, which lost 0 bases and 13 bases, there was a span of 9 bases.

The V call is TRBV12-3 or TRBV12-4, the J call TRBJ1-1; D is ambiguous. V lost 0 bases and J 1 base, leaving 3 bases between the germline ends. The CDR3 runs 13 residues. Written as DNA, the CDR3 is TGTGCCAGCAGTTTAGCAGAGAACACTGAAGCTTTCTTT. Translating gives CASSLAENTEAFF.

This clone was found a few times. Within the sample, other DNA sequences also encode this same CDR3. The chain carries TRBV2 and TRBJ2-1; 7 bases map to TRBD1. CDR1 and CDR2 from the germline V gene are SNHLY and FYNNEI. The CDR3 sequence is 14 residues long. With 6 bases clipped from V and 0 bases from J, the junction kept 2 bases outside the gene matches. The CDR3 DNA is TGTGCCAGCAGCCGGGACAGCTCCTACAATGAGCAGTTCTTC. Its protein is CASSRDSSYNEQFF.

V is TRBV27 and J is TRBJ2-7; D call uncertain. Germline V gene data show CDR1 as MNHEY and CDR2 as SMNVEV (reference sequence). V was pared by 5 bases and J by 2 bases, with 16 bases between. The CDR3 extends over 15 amino acids. The CDR3 loop reads CASSEDLQSAYEQYF. The CDR3 nucleotides are TGTGCCAGCAGTGAAGACCTCCAATCTGCCTACGAGCAGTACTTC.

The V and J genes are TRBV7-2 and TRBJ2-7, with 8 bases that match TRBD2. J lost 1 base, V lost 4 bases, and 3 bases had no gene match. Per the germline V gene, CDR1 is SGHTA and CDR2 is FQGNSA. This CDR3 spans 14 amino acids. The CDR3 loop reads CASSSRLASYEQYF. CDR3 sequence (DNA): TGTGCCAGCAGCTCCCGACTAGCGTCCTACGAGCAGTACTTC.

The chain employs TRBV4-1 and TRBJ1-5, with D tentatively TRBD1 (5 bases). There are 14 residues in the CDR3. V dropped 4 bases and J dropped 6 bases, with 13 bases sitting between them. Germline values: CDR1 MGHRA, CDR2 YSYEKL. CDR3 sequence (DNA): TGCGCCAGCAGCCCCGAGAGGGGCGGTCAGCCCCAGCATTTT. Protein: CASSPERGGQPQHF.

This clone was observed a handful of times. The chain links TRBV3-1 (or the pseudogene TRBV3-2) to TRBJ1-3; TRBD1 might be the D (5 bases). Germline-derived CDR1 and CDR2 are LGHDT and YNNKEL (reference sequence). V lost 1 base and J lost 4, with 11 bases in between. The CDR3 runs to 15 residues. The CDR3 protein is CASSQASGYGNTIYF. The CDR3 DNA is TGTGCCAGCAGCCAAGCCTCAGGGTACGGAAACACCATATATTTT.

This chain links TRBV30 with TRBJ1-2; the D gene is possibly TRBD1 (5 bases). Germline V gives CDR1 GTSNPN, CDR2 SVGIG (reference sequence). The germline V and J ends were trimmed by 1 base and 2 bases, with 8 bases remaining between them. This CDR3 region has 13 residues. The CDR3, as DNA: TGTGCCTGGAGTGACGGGGACAACTATGGCTACACCTTC. It yields the protein CAWSDGDNYGYTF.

The gene calls are TRBV7-9 and TRBJ1-2; D unresolved. The V end lost 5 bases, the J end lost 3 bases, and 13 bases lay between the germline ends. The CDR3 runs to 14 residues. Per germline, CDR1 SEHNR and CDR2 FQNEAQ (reference sequence). The CDR3 protein is CASSKRVGDYGYTF. The CDR3 region has the DNA TGTGCCAGCAGCAAAAGGGTTGGGGACTATGGCTACACCTTC.

This chain connects TRBV2 to TRBJ2-5; 7 bases fit TRBD2. The CDR3 loop spans 15 amino acids. J was trimmed by 0 bases and V by 11 bases; bases with no gene match: 12. Per the germline V gene, CDR1 is SNHLY and CDR2 is FYNNEI. The CDR3 reads CASKSTSLNQETQYF. DNA for the CDR3: TGTGCCTCCAAATCGACTAGCCTAAACCAAGAGACCCAGTACTTC.

This clone showed up just once. The CDR3 here is CASSNGFGGELFF. Here the CDR3 DNA reads TGCGCCAGCAGCAACGGGTTCGGCGGGGAGCTGTTTTTT. The chain employs TRBV4-3 and TRBJ2-2; no clear D gene. The CDR3 is 13 amino acids. The germline V gene encodes CDR1 LGHNA and CDR2 YSLEER. Deletions cut 5 bases from V and 7 bases from J, with 11 bases between.

The J gene is TRBJ1-5, the V gene TRBV28; maybe TRBD1 (5 bases). The CDR3 consists of 15 residues. CDR1 is MDHEN and CDR2 is SYDVKM in the germline V gene. V lost 8 bases and J lost 4, with 18 bases in between. The CDR3 reads CASFSPGRPNQPQHF. The CDR3 DNA reads as TGTGCCAGCTTTTCTCCGGGACGTCCAAATCAGCCCCAGCATTTT.

The rearrangement links TRBV6-5 to TRBJ1-5, with unresolved D. The CDR3 loop spans 14 amino acids. V lost 6 bases and J 0 bases, leaving 9 bases between the germline ends. Germline V lookup: CDR1 MNHEY, CDR2 SVGAGI. This CDR3 reads CASSPESSNQPQHF. Written as DNA, the CDR3 is TGTGCCAGCAGCCCCGAATCTAGCAATCAGCCCCAGCATTTT.

The chain couples TRBV19 to TRBJ2-7, with 9 bases lining up with TRBD1. V shed 3 bases, J shed 5 bases, and the junction held 8 bases outside the gene matches. Germline V gene sequence: CDR1 LNHDA, CDR2 SQIVND (reference sequence). This CDR3 spans 15 amino acids. CDR3 loop: CASSIYRGRRNEQYF. The CDR3 nucleotides read TGTGCCAGTAGTATCTACAGGGGGCGCAGGAACGAGCAGTACTTC.

The chain is built from TRBV15 and TRBJ1-5; D perhaps matches TRBD1 (5 bases). This CDR3 comprises 15 residues. V lost 0 bases, J lost 6 bases, and 12 bases lay in between. CDR1 and CDR2 (germline): LNHNV, YYDKDF (reference sequence). The CDR3 nucleotides read TGTGCCACCAGCAGAGACGGGACTTCGATTCAGCCCCAGCATTTT. Translation: CATSRDGTSIQPQHF.

The J gene is TRBJ2-1, the V gene TRBV27; unclear D gene. CDR3 length equals 11 residues. The V end was cut by 6 bases, the J end by 3 bases, with 3 bases between. Germline V gene data show CDR1 as MNHEY and CDR2 as SMNVEV (reference sequence). The CDR3 region is CASRHYNEQFF. DNA for the CDR3: TGTGCCAGCAGACACTACAATGAGCAGTTCTTC.

Comments on this clone: One end of the junction is discordant with germline, which a read error may explain. The CDR3, as DNA: TGTGCCAGCAGTTTGTGGACCGGGGAGCTGCTTTTT. Protein: CASSLWTGELLF. V gene TRBV12-3 or TRBV12-4 combines with J gene TRBJ2-2; D possibly corresponds to TRBD2 (5 bases). The CDR3 runs 12 residues.